A single T cell receptor beta chain is shown here with its context. This sample is part of a study of blood T cell repertoires in COVID-19. The overall study: Sites across the United States, Italy and Spain contributed samples from acute and convalescent COVID-19. The analysed material was cDNA or gDNA that came from T cells, B-cell-depleted T cells, or PBMCs.

Original data processing: It was from reference gene primer amplification that nucleated cell counts were estimated. Sequenced by immunoSEQ multiplex PCR; TCRdb stores in-frame clones only, minus some. The V and J calls and the clone size are those of that table, but D and trimming were determined from the DNA. This table has roughly 130,000 clones, 90% appearing once. Germline V CDR1 and CDR2: MGHRA, YSYEKL. The CDR3 spans 13 residues. Deletions cut 0 bases from V and 7 bases from J, with 7 bases between. Seattle's cohort entered during active infection and was followed longitudinally. Sequenced input: peripheral blood. The TCR originated in a man between 60 and 70 years old with COVID-19, enrolled during active disease. The J gene is TRBJ2-4, the V gene TRBV4-1; possible D gene TRBD2, 6 bases. The CDR3 DNA reads TGCGCCAGCAGCCAAGATGCGGGGAACATTCAGTACTTC. This gives the protein CASSQDAGNIQYF.